These 32 T cell receptor beta chains came from one sample sequenced in a study of identical twins. TCRdb redid the calling of the 5' RACE reads with MiXCR, one entry per CDR3 protein. The sample yields some 660,000 distinct CDR3 sequences, 8.6% seen once. Another study also made use of these data, one on yellow fever vaccine responses in identical twins.

The source material was PBMCs. The receptor source for this set is a woman between 18 and 29 years old in good health.

The rearrangement uses TRBV20-1 and TRBJ2-3, with 9 nucleotides matching TRBD1. The CDR3 is 13 amino acids. The ends lost 5 bases at V and 5 bases at J; junction bases unmatched: 5. Germline loops: CDR1 DFQATT, CDR2 SNEGSKA (reference sequence). The CDR3 DNA reads TGCAGTGCTGAGGACAGGGGAAAAGATACGCAGTATTTT. It is translated as CSAEDRGKDTQYF.

The CDR3: CSARAERGHNEQFF. CDR3 DNA: TGCAGTGCTAGAGCAGAGCGGGGACACAATGAGCAGTTCTTC. This chain joins TRBV20-1 and TRBJ2-1, with 7 bases aligning to TRBD2. With V trimmed by 1 base and J by 5 bases, 5 bases remained unmatched. Germline assignment: CDR1 DFQATT and CDR2 SNEGSKA (reference sequence). The CDR3 is made up of 14 amino acids.

This clonotype was counted only a few times. This chain uses TRBV18 with TRBJ2-7, with 8 bases fitting TRBD1. Per germline, CDR1 KGHSH and CDR2 LQKENI. This CDR3 comprises 14 residues. Trimming took 5 bases from V and 2 from J; bases not matched to a gene: 5. As DNA, the CDR3 is TGTGCCAGCTCAGCGCAGGGGGCGACCTACGAGCAGTACTTC. This encodes CASSAQGATYEQYF.

This clonotype was seen a few times. V and J are TRBV6-1 and TRBJ2-1, with D tentatively TRBD2 (7 bases). The CDR3 consists of 18 residues. CDR1 MNHNS and CDR2 SASEGT come from the germline V gene. With 6 bases removed from V and 0 bases from J, the gap between germline ends came to 21 bases. CDR3 DNA: TGTGCCAGCAGCCCGCATAAAATTGGGGGGGCCTCCTACAATGAGCAGTTCTTC. Translation: CASSPHKIGGASYNEQFF.

This clonotype has at least ten counts. This chain connects TRBV12-3 or TRBV12-4 to TRBJ2-5; D perhaps matches TRBD2 (5 bases). The length of the CDR3 is 15 residues. V was cut by 1 base and J by 1 base, with 10 bases left in between. CDR3 bases: TGTGCCAGCAGTTTAGATCGGGGAACCCAAGAGACCCAGTACTTC. It is translated as CASSLDRGTQETQYF.

This clonotype was observed a handful of times. The CDR3 nucleotides read TGTGCCAGCAGAGACAACCAGGGAAGTCAGCCCCAGCATTTT. Encoded protein: CASRDNQGSQPQHF. The rearrangement uses TRBV6-1 and TRBJ1-5; possible D gene TRBD1, 5 bases. The CDR3 consists of 14 residues. The V and J ends lost 6 bases and 6 bases respectively, with 15 bases between them. The germline V gene has CDR1 MNHNS and CDR2 SASEGT.

V usage is TRBV27 and J usage is TRBJ2-5; no clear D gene. Deletions cut 1 base from V and 1 base from J, with 4 bases between. This CDR3 contains 13 residues. The germline V gene encodes CDR1 MNHEY and CDR2 SMNVEV (reference sequence). This CDR3 reads CASSLFLQETQYF. DNA for the CDR3: TGTGCCAGCAGTTTATTTCTCCAAGAGACCCAGTACTTC.

There are a few counts of this clonotype. This chain uses TRBV7-2 with TRBJ2-7; TRBD1 matches at 11 bases. The CDR3 extends over 16 amino acids. J was trimmed by 6 bases and V by 2 bases; bases with no gene match: 9. Germline V gives CDR1 SGHTA, CDR2 FQGNSA. The CDR3 is CASSLSPGQGVGEQYF. The CDR3 DNA reads as TGTGCCAGCAGCTTATCACCGGGACAGGGGGTTGGCGAGCAGTACTTC.

This clonotype was picked up one time. The chain is built from TRBV7-2 and TRBJ2-5, with 10 bases matching TRBD2. The CDR3 is made up of 16 amino acids. J lost 5 bases, V lost 5 bases, and 11 bases had no gene match. Germline V gene lookup returns CDR1 SGHTA and CDR2 FQGNSA. The chain's CDR3 is CASSAQAAGGYETQYF. The CDR3 DNA sequence: TGTGCCAGCAGCGCACAGGCAGCGGGGGGGTATGAGACCCAGTACTTC.

The chain joins TRBV11-1 to TRBJ2-6; no clear D gene. V lost 1 base, J lost 4 bases, and 20 bases lay in between. Germline loops: CDR1 SGHAT, CDR2 FQDESV (reference sequence). The CDR3 contains 19 residues. The CDR3 sequence: CASSLVRLLSRGGANVLTF. The CDR3 nucleotides read TGTGCCAGCAGCTTAGTCCGGTTGCTTTCCCGTGGGGGGGCCAACGTCCTGACTTTC.

This clonotype was counted only a few times. The gene calls are TRBV24-1 and TRBJ2-7, with 10 bases matching TRBD1. CDR1 KGHDR and CDR2 SFDVKD come from the germline V gene. CDR3 length: 14 residues. After removal of 4 bases from V and 2 bases from J, the junction contained 1 base not matched to a gene. The CDR3 coding sequence is TGTGCCACCAGTGACGGACAGGGGGCCTACGAGCAGTACTTC. Translated, it gives CATSDGQGAYEQYF.

This clonotype has only a few counts. V gene TRBV5-1 combines with J gene TRBJ2-1; 12 bases fit TRBD2. This CDR3 region has 19 residues. The ends lost 0 bases at V and 0 bases at J; junction bases unmatched: 7. Germline loops: CDR1 SGHRS, CDR2 YFSETQ. The CDR3 DNA follows: TGCGCCAGCAGCTTGGAGAAGACTAGCGGGAGAGGCTCCTACAATGAGCAGTTCTTC. Translation gives CASSLEKTSGRGSYNEQFF.

This clonotype was observed a handful of times. The CDR3 bases are TGTGCCAGCAGCAACCCCGGGGGCCTGTGGAATGAGCAGTTCTTC. Its translation is CASSNPGGLWNEQFF. The chain is built from TRBV7-2 and TRBJ2-1; D might be TRBD1 or TRBD2, each matching 6 bases. Germline CDR1 reads SGHTA; CDR2 reads FQGNSA. Trimming left V 5 bases short and J 7 bases short, with 18 bases between. This CDR3 comprises 15 residues.

The chain joins TRBV6-1 to TRBJ2-1, with 10 bases identical to TRBD2. From germline, CDR1 is MNHNS and CDR2 SASEGT. V shed 5 bases and J 8 bases; nucleotides not matched to a gene: 6. This CDR3 is built from 14 residues. Written as DNA, the CDR3 is TGTGCCAGCAGTCCCCTAGCGGGAGTGCATGAGCAGTTCTTC. Protein sequence: CASSPLAGVHEQFF.

In its sample, this clonotype was seen a few times. The genes are TRBV4-3 and TRBJ1-1; D gene unclear. The CDR3 consists of 15 residues. Trimming shortened V by 4 bases and J by 3 bases, and 15 bases separated the two germline ends. Germline CDR1 LGHNA, CDR2 YSLEER. In DNA, the CDR3 is TGCGCCAGCAGCCGAGAGGGAAGGGAGGACACTGAAGCTTTCTTT. As protein: CASSREGREDTEAFF.

The V call is TRBV6-2 or TRBV6-3, the J call TRBJ1-5; D ambiguous. V lost 6 bases, J lost 9 bases, and 18 bases lay in between. Germline V gives CDR1 MNHEY, CDR2 SVGEGT. The CDR3 spans 14 residues. The CDR3 bases are TGTGCCAGCAGCGATGGATCCGTGGGTCGGCCCCAGCATTTT. It encodes CASSDGSVGRPQHF.

The chain combines TRBV4-2 with TRBJ2-6, with D unclear. CDR3 length: 15 amino acids. The V gene lost 4 bases and the J gene lost 3 bases, with 10 bases spanning the gap. Germline CDR1 and CDR2: LGHNA and YNFKEQ. CDR3 sequence reads: CASSPGLFGANVLTF. The CDR3 coding sequence is TGTGCCAGCAGCCCCGGGCTCTTTGGGGCCAACGTCCTGACTTTC.

This clonotype came up a few times. The genes are TRBV27 and TRBJ2-7; D remains ambiguous. Trimming removed 2 bases at V and 6 bases at J, with 11 bases between. This CDR3 spans 13 amino acids. From germline, CDR1 is MNHEY and CDR2 SMNVEV (reference sequence). The CDR3 DNA sequence: TGTGCCAGCAGTTTAAATTCTGGGTTCGAGCAGTACTTC. This encodes CASSLNSGFEQYF.

V and J are TRBV7-9 and TRBJ2-5; the match to TRBD2 covers 9 bases. There are 16 residues in the CDR3. J gave up 1 base and V 7 bases, and 10 bases lay outside the gene matches. The germline V gene has CDR1 SEHNR and CDR2 FQNEAQ (reference sequence). The CDR3 region is CASNTWTSEVQETQYF. The CDR3 DNA is TGTGCCAGCAACACCTGGACTAGCGAAGTCCAAGAGACCCAGTACTTC.

This clonotype showed up many times. V and J are TRBV7-8 and TRBJ2-5, with D possibly matching TRBD2 (5 bases). In germline, CDR1 is SGHVS, CDR2 FQNEAQ. With 2 bases removed from V and 1 base from J, the gap between germline ends came to 8 bases. The CDR3 covers 14 residues. The CDR3 DNA reads TGTGCCAGCAGCTTAAATGCGGGCCAAGAGACCCAGTACTTC. It codes for CASSLNAGQETQYF.

This clonotype was picked up many times. Here the CDR3 DNA reads TGCGCCAGCAGCTTGTCGGCGAACACTGAAGCTTTCTTT. As protein: CASSLSANTEAFF. V gene TRBV5-1 combines with J gene TRBJ1-1; D is undetermined. Trimming shortened V by 1 base and J by 1 base, and 5 bases separated the two germline ends. The germline V gene encodes CDR1 SGHRS and CDR2 YFSETQ. The CDR3 runs 13 residues.

This clonotype occurred a few times. The V gene is TRBV6-2 or TRBV6-3, the J gene TRBJ2-4; D uncertain. The CDR3 has 13 residues. V lost 7 bases to trimming and J lost 2 bases, with 9 bases between them. The germline V gene encodes CDR1 MNHEY and CDR2 SVGEGT. The CDR3 DNA follows: TGTGCCAGCACCGAATTCACCAAAAACATTCAGTACTTC. This gives the protein CASTEFTKNIQYF.

The genes are TRBV7-2 and TRBJ2-5; 14 positions agree with TRBD2. The CDR3 has 16 residues. V lost 5 bases and J lost 5; bases outside the gene matches: 7. Germline V CDR1 and CDR2: SGHTA, FQGNSA. DNA for the CDR3: TGTGCCAGCAGCCCGGGACTAGCGGGAGAATGGGAGACCCAGTACTTC. Its translation: CASSPGLAGEWETQYF.

This chain connects TRBV27 to TRBJ1-5, with D tentatively TRBD1 (5 bases). Trimming shortened V by 8 bases and J by 4 bases, and 18 bases separated the two germline ends. The CDR3 runs 15 residues. Germline CDR1 MNHEY, CDR2 SMNVEV (reference sequence). The CDR3 protein is CASADGGQVNQPQHF. The CDR3 DNA reads as TGTGCCAGCGCTGACGGCGGACAAGTAAATCAGCCCCAGCATTTT.

This clonotype was observed at least ten times. The rearrangement uses TRBV29-1 and TRBJ2-1, with D uncertain. The CDR3 loop spans 10 amino acids. Germline CDR1 and CDR2: SQVTM and ANQGSEA. Trimming removed 6 bases at V and 10 bases at J, with 10 bases between. CDR3 in amino acids: CSVRREEQFF. For the CDR3, the DNA is TGCAGCGTCCGGCGAGAGGAGCAGTTCTTC.

The chain couples TRBV5-1 to TRBJ2-7, with 16 bases fitting TRBD2. Trimming took 5 bases from V and 3 from J; bases not matched to a gene: 8. The CDR3 is 17 residues long. Germline assignment: CDR1 SGHRS and CDR2 YFSETQ. Here the CDR3 reads CASRPGLAGGPGYEQYF. DNA of the CDR3: TGCGCCAGCAGACCGGGACTAGCGGGGGGGCCGGGCTACGAGCAGTACTTC.

This rearrangement joins TRBV11-2 to TRBJ2-1; TRBD2 matches 8 bases. This CDR3 is built from 16 residues. V lost 0 bases, J lost 2 bases, and 3 bases stayed unmatched. Germline V gene data show CDR1 as SGHAT and CDR2 as FQNNGV. The CDR3 is CASSLEGLVPYNEQFF. DNA of the CDR3: TGTGCCAGCAGCTTAGAGGGACTAGTCCCCTACAATGAGCAGTTCTTC.

This clonotype showed up just a few times. This sequence joins TRBV12-3 or TRBV12-4 and TRBJ1-4; possible D gene TRBD1, 5 bases. The germline V and J ends were trimmed by 5 bases and 2 bases, with 15 bases remaining between them. This CDR3 region has 16 residues. The CDR3 DNA sequence: TGTGCCAGCAGTCCCACGGGACCGATCACTAATGAAAAACTGTTTTTT. Translating it yields CASSPTGPITNEKLFF.

In this sample, this clonotype turned up many times. As DNA, the CDR3 is TGTGCCAGCAGCTTAGATCAGGCTAGCGGGAGGGAATCCTACAATGAGCAGTTCTTC. Its translation: CASSLDQASGRESYNEQFF. J is TRBJ2-1 and V is TRBV11-2, with 12 bases lining up with TRBD2. The germline V gene encodes CDR1 SGHAT and CDR2 FQNNGV. The V and J ends lost 0 bases and 1 base, in that order; junction bases with no gene match: 7. This CDR3 has 19 amino acids.

The chain is built from TRBV20-1 and TRBJ2-7, with 12 bases aligning to TRBD1. The CDR3 totals 15 residues. V was pared by 4 bases and J by 4 bases, with 8 bases of the junction left unmatched. Germline V gives CDR1 DFQATT, CDR2 SNEGSKA (reference sequence). The DNA for the CDR3 is TGCAGTGCTACAAAAGGGACAGGGGGCTCGTACGAGCAGTACTTC. Its translation: CSATKGTGGSYEQYF.

This clonotype has a handful of counts. This chain connects TRBV6-5 to TRBJ1-2; a possible D gene is TRBD1 (5 bases). The CDR3 has 16 amino acids. Germline V lookup: CDR1 MNHEY, CDR2 SVGAGI. V lost 2 bases, J lost 0 bases, and 13 bases lay in between. DNA for the CDR3: TGTGCCAGCAGTTACGGGGTAGGGGAAGCTAACTATGGCTACACCTTC. It yields the protein CASSYGVGEANYGYTF.

This clonotype came up a few times. V is TRBV5-6 and J is TRBJ2-7, with unresolved D. V lost 2 bases and J 0 bases, leaving 9 bases between the germline ends. The germline V gene has CDR1 SGHDT and CDR2 YYEEEE. There are 14 residues in the CDR3. Written as DNA, the CDR3 is TGTGCCAGCAGCTTTCGACCGACCTCCTACGAGCAGTACTTC. Translated, it gives CASSFRPTSYEQYF.